This T cell receptor beta chain was profiled in a study of blood T cell repertoires in COVID-19. Study overall: The United States, Italy and Spain were the sources of the acute and convalescent COVID-19 samples. PBMCs, B-cell-depleted T cells, or T cells were the source of the cDNA or gDNA that made up the material.

CDR1 and CDR2 from the germline V gene are MNHNY and SVGAGI (reference sequence). V lost 0 bases to trimming and J lost 0 bases, with 11 bases between them. The CDR3 is 16 residues long. Per the original methods: Researchers report that nucleated cell counts were estimated from reference gene primer amplification. The method was immunoSEQ multiplex PCR; TCRdb's version includes in-frame clones alone and lacks a portion of them. V and J calls and clone size are copied from that table; D and trimming were computed from the DNA. The sample has 150,000 to 200,000 clones; 80% to 90% are singletons. Sequencing was done on a sample of peripheral blood. This chain joins TRBV6-6 and TRBJ1-2, with D possibly being TRBD1 (6 bases). This TCR derives from a man aged 18-30 years who had recovered from COVID-19. The CDR3 DNA sequence: TGTGCCAGCAGTTACTCAGGGGAGGGGGCTAACTATGGCTACACCTTC. It encodes CASSYSGEGANYGYTF.